The TCR beta chain under discussion was sequenced for a study of cytomegalovirus exposure and HLA in healthy donors (dated 2017 in TCRdb). Study-level background: An earlier analysis of about 530 of the donors reported 250 to 350 Gb of sequence data and approximately 120 million unique TCR beta sequences obtained from 180 million or so T cells. Typing coverage differed by locus: A, B, C, DRB1 and DQB1 were typed in roughly 620-640 donors, DQA1 in 522, DPA1 in around 600, and DPB1 in approximately 450. The study aimed to test whether cataloging public T cell receptors could reveal signatures of past pathogen exposure. Because of strong linkage in the cohort, roughly five DR-DQ haplotypes were treated as single units for association and clustering. A separate validation cohort of over a hundred different subjects was used in addition to the roughly 700-subject first cohort. To predict cytomegalovirus infection status, the study brought together high-throughput TCR immunosequencing, statistical association of individual TCRs with disease status, and machine learning. Donor age, sex, ethnicity and CMV serostatus were compiled alongside the repertoire data. An earlier analysis of around 640 of the donors used high-throughput TCR beta sequencing to judge whether each TCR beta V gene segment behaved as functional or pseudogenic. Roughly 320 gigabases of sequencing data and roughly 80 million unique TCR sequences made up an early release that covered nearly 650 HLA-typed donors. Of the 300 to 450 genotyped donors, approximately 80% fell in the genetic ancestry cluster associated with self-reported Caucasian donors. In a later genetic analysis, genome-wide SNP genotypes for about 55% of the roughly 670 donors were used, and that subset was treated as a discovery cohort. Every discovery cohort repertoire had been produced on one sequencing platform. To study patterns of TCR occurrence, a later analysis re-analyzed previously published TCR beta repertoires from 500 to 850 donors and added high-resolution HLA genotyping. Class I and class II HLA loci were covered by the typing at four-digit resolution. Rather than drawing on any new phenotypic data, the later analysis identified candidate immune exposures from TCR beta sequences and the way those sequences occurred across donors. Across 300 to 500 genotyped donors of the cohort, an average of about 240,000 unique TCR beta nucleotide sequences per donor were sequenced, and around 19% of those sequences were non-productive. The T cell repertoires of 550 to 850 subjects were profiled by immunosequencing and related to cytomegalovirus serostatus. Study-wide findings and limitations: A further reported finding was that TCR beta sequences accurately predicted the HLA-A and HLA-B alleles for most subjects in the first cohort. Because the 87-base-pair reads could not distinguish some IMGT-functional V segments, including TRBV6-2 and TRBV6-3, those segments were excluded. In an earlier analysis of a few hundred of the donors, most TCR beta V segments were observed in productive rearrangements about 87% or about 30% of the time, broadly matching IMGT annotations. Roughly uniform sequencing depth across donors was assumed in presence/absence analyses, although this assumption may not hold. Strong co-occurrence of HLA alleles, especially DR and DQ, made assigning TCR associations to individual alleles difficult. In a later genetic analysis, fewer N-insertions in productive TCRs were reported among donors in an Asian-associated ancestry cluster than the approximately 710-donor mean. A later analysis found that TCR association rates varied across HLA loci, with DRB1 alleles showing the most associated TCRs and HLA-C alleles the fewest. This cohort had only TCR beta chains sequenced, and the lack of alpha or paired-chain data limited which features could be detected. A group of highly shared sequence variants was considered likely to be a technical artifact of the sequencing pipeline. The classifier was reported to diagnose cytomegalovirus status with high specificity and sensitivity in both the original and validation cohorts. A later analysis reported that several top co-occurrence clusters appeared linked to parvovirus B19, influenza, CMV and Epstein-Barr virus. It was suggested by the authors that the approach could potentially be generalized to other disease states and immunological phenotypes. Linkage disequilibrium might explain the correlated functional status among segregating V segments, but an unknown experimental factor could not be ruled out. In a later analysis, most CMV-associated TCR beta chains were found to appear HLA-restricted, with HLA associations seemingly driven largely by CMV exposure. In vitro tests confirmed that three of the cytomegalovirus-associated TCR beta chains recognize cytomegalovirus antigens. In a later analysis, HLA-associated TCR beta chains showed more clonal expansion and lower generation probabilities than non-associated chains that were equally common. For the cohort, immune exposure information was limited to CMV serostatus. Because counts were too low, more than 15 rarely observed V segments, including chromosome 9 orphons, were left out of the earlier analysis of a few hundred of the donors. A later genetic analysis associated a missense DCLRE1C variant with V-gene and J-gene trimming of TCR beta chains, and an independent cohort replicated the association. Because HLA typing was missing for some donors at each locus, association tests included only the typed subset. Most TCR sequences were seen in very few donors, while some public TCRs were found in many individuals. In a later analysis, some 18,000 TCR beta sequences were associated with specific HLA alleles at a false discovery rate of 0.05. A total of fewer than 200 TCR beta chains were listed by the study as associated with cytomegalovirus.

In total, fewer than 750 healthy bone marrow donors made up the cohort. At the time of sampling, all cohort members were nominally healthy, though unrecorded immune exposures were likely present. The donor tested CMV seronegative, placing the donor among the 352 seronegative members of the cohort. A peripheral blood sample was collected from each donor, and TCR beta sequencing was performed on peripheral blood mononuclear cells. The Qiagen DNeasy Blood Extraction Kit was used to extract genomic DNA from the blood cell samples. Comments on this clone: The antigen it binds to is not known. Nothing much larger sits one base from this clone, and base qualities are not available.

Trimming leaves V shorter by 4 bases and J shorter by 2 bases, with the junction holding 6 bases beyond the gene matches. CDR1 and CDR2 were assigned from the germline V gene (reference sequence) as SGHNT and YYREEE. From cysteine to phenylalanine, the CDR3 is 14 amino acids long. Only the CDR3 DNA stays, 42 bases, in frame from base 1. The library was obtained by the immunoSEQ multiplex PCR assay. For the multiplex PCR, a mixture combining 60 forward primers for TCR Vbeta segments and 13 reverse primers for TCR Jbeta segments was used. The CDR3 region of rearranged TCR beta genes was amplified from genomic DNA by a multiplex PCR assay. Amplified TCR beta libraries were sequenced as 87-base-pair reads on the Illumina HiSeq System. Turning to the authors' computational methods: In a later analysis, tens of millions of unique TCR beta chains were counted across the 650 to 700 repertoires, and around 10 million of these chains were shared by at least two donors. A nearest-neighbor algorithm error-corrected the raw reads and collapsed the reads into unique sequences, merging closely related sequences to remove PCR and sequencing errors. To assign V, D and J gene segments, CDR3 sequences were aligned to IMGT reference sequences. Each retained sequence needed at least a six-nucleotide match to both a V gene segment and a J gene segment. A rearrangement was called productive if the CDR3 had no stop codons and remained in frame with V and J, and every other rearrangement was called non-productive. Following IMGT convention, CDR3 was defined as the stretch from the second conserved V-encoded cysteine to the conserved J-encoded phenylalanine. The earlier analysis of about 610 of the donors excluded any sequence lacking an unambiguous match to a single V gene segment. In an earlier analysis of roughly 500 of the donors, V segments were called functional above 56.7% productive rearrangements and were called segregating when the between-donor standard deviation exceeded 5%. A statistical classification framework was built to diagnose cytomegalovirus status from the catalog of TCR beta chain sequences. In a later analysis, V and J genes were assigned by comparing TCR nucleotide sequences against IMGT/GENE-DB human TR gene sequences. In a later analysis, CDR3 sequences and most-parsimonious VDJ recombination scenarios were assigned using the TCRdist pipeline. In a later analysis, each TCR beta chain was defined by its CDR3 amino acid sequence together with its V-gene family, and reads lacking a unique V-gene family were excluded. As a way to deal with suspected cross-contamination and a sequencing artifact, a later analysis dropped hundreds of nucleotide sequences that were highly shared and had low generation probability. In a later analysis, a clonal expansion index for each public chain was calculated from normalized within-repertoire ranks of inferred template counts. A later analysis computed generation probabilities with a VDJ recombination model fitted to out-of-frame rearrangements, and checked the results against IGoR. In a later analysis, TCR-TCR, TCR-HLA and TCR-CMV co-occurrence was scored with hypergeometric tests, and a repertoire-size bias correction was applied to TCR pairs. To estimate false discovery rates, a later analysis permuted the HLA or CMV assignments 20 times. In a later analysis, co-occurring TCRs were grouped using DBSCAN, and TCRdist sequence similarity was added for clustering within HLA-allele-positive subsets. Co-occurrence clustering excluded repertoires with fewer than 30,000 or more than 120,000 public chains, plus five with anomalous nucleotide sharing. The source is immuneACCESS, and TCRdb retained only in-frame sequences with V and J called. Part of the clones is not carried over; for the studies checked, unresolved V genes explain less than half of this, and the remainder is unexplained. Clone size and the V and J calls come from that table; the DNA yielded D and trimming. Counted in this sample were about 130,000 clones; roughly 80% of them appeared once. The ten most abundant clones make up roughly 3.5% of the sample.

The sequenced sample consisted of PBMCs. The chain is encoded by TRBV5-4 joined to TRBJ2-7, with 7 junctional bases fitting TRBD2. The TCR originated in a woman between 50 and 59 years old in good health and CMV-seronegative. The DNA reads as follows: TGTGCCAGCAGCACTGGGGACTACGCCTACGAGCAGTACTTC. Its protein product is CASSTGDYAYEQYF.